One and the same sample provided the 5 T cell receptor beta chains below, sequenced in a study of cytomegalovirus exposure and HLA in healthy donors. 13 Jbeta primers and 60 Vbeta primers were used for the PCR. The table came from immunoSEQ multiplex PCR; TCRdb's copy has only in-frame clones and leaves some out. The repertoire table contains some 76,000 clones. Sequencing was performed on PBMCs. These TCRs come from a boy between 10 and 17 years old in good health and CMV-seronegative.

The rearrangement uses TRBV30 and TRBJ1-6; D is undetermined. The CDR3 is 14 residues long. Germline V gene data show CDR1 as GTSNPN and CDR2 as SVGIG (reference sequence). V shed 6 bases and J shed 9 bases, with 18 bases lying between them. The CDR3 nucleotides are TGTGCCTGCGGGTACGCTCTCGGCGGTTCACCCCTCCACTTT. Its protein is CACGYALGGSPLHF.

In DNA form, the CDR3 reads TGTGCCAGCAGCTTGTTCACATATAGCAATCAGCCCCAGCATTTT. Its protein product is CASSLFTYSNQPQHF. V and J are TRBV5-6 and TRBJ1-5, with unresolved D. V was trimmed by 1 base and J by 0 bases, leaving 8 bases between them. CDR1 and CDR2 from the germline V gene are SGHDT and YYEEEE. The CDR3 runs to 15 residues.

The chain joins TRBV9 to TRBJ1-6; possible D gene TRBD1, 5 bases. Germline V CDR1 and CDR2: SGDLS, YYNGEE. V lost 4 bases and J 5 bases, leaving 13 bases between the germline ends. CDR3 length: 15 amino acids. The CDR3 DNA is TGTGCCAGCAGCTTGACAGATTCCCATAATTCACCCCTCCACTTT. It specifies CASSLTDSHNSPLHF.

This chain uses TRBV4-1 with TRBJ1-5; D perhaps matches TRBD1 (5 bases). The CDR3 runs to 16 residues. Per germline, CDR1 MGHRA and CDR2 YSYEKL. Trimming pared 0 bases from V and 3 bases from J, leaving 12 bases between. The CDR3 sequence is CASSQEVRQLNQPQHF. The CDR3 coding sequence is TGCGCCAGCAGCCAAGAAGTGAGACAGCTCAATCAGCCCCAGCATTTT.

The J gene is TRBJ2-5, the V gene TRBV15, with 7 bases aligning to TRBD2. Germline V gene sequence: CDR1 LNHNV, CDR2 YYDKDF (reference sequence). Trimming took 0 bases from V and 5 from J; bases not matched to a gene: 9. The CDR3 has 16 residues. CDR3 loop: CATSRDRGGRGETQYF. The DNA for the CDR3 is TGTGCCACCAGCAGAGATCGTGGAGGGCGGGGGGAGACCCAGTACTTC. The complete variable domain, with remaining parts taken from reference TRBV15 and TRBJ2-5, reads DAMVIQNPRYQVTQFGKPVTLSCSQTLNHNVMYWYQQKSSQAPKLLFHYYDKDFNNEADTPDNFQSRRPNTSFCFLDIRSPGLGDTAMYLCATSRDRGGRGETQYFGPGTRLLVL.